Shown below are 5 T cell receptor beta chains from a single sample sequenced in a study of blood T cell repertoires in COVID-19. The assay was immunoSEQ multiplex PCR, and TCRdb's table has in-frame clones only and misses some. The profile covers tens of thousands of clones, with 88% appearing a single time and approximately 4% taken by the ten largest. The specimen sequenced was peripheral blood. Receptors were obtained from a human donor in a cohort sampled during active COVID-19.

V gene TRBV4-2 combines with J gene TRBJ1-1, with D perhaps matching TRBD1 (6 bases). The length of the CDR3 is 16 residues. Germline V lookup: CDR1 LGHNA, CDR2 YNFKEQ. Trimming left V 4 bases short and J 1 base short, with 16 bases between. The CDR3 region is CASSPLGGAQNTEAFF. DNA of the CDR3: TGTGCCAGCAGCCCCCTGGGGGGGGCGCAGAACACTGAAGCTTTCTTT.

The V call is TRBV23-1, the J call TRBJ1-1; D unclear. TRBV23-1 is marked as an open reading frame, function uncertain. The CDR3 totals 19 residues. Between the trimmed V and J ends, which lost 0 bases and 0 bases, there was a span of 20 bases. The CDR3, as DNA: TGCGCCAGCAGTCAATCTACAGTGTTAAGTAAGGAAATGAACACTGAAGCTTTCTTT. Amino acids: CASSQSTVLSKEMNTEAFF.

Comment on this clone: At one end the junction does not follow the germline gene, possibly because of a read error. This chain uses TRBV6-2 or TRBV6-3 with TRBJ2-7; 9 bases align to TRBD1. The CDR3 spans 13 residues. Germline loops: CDR1 MNHEY, CDR2 SVGEGT. The CDR3, as DNA: TGTGCCAGCAGTCTTCGGGACAGGGCTGGTCGGGACTTC. It encodes CASSLRDRAGRDF.

This chain connects TRBV4-2 to TRBJ1-2; tentative D call: TRBD1 (5 bases). The CDR3 consists of 14 residues. V lost 3 bases and J 7 bases, leaving 15 bases between the germline ends. Per germline, CDR1 LGHNA and CDR2 YNFKEQ. Here the CDR3 reads CASSQTQTAGGYTF. The CDR3, as DNA: TGTGCCAGCAGCCAGACCCAGACAGCGGGTGGCTACACCTTC.

This clone was detected only once. This chain joins TRBV11-2 and TRBJ2-1; possible D gene TRBD2, 5 bases. The CDR3 is made up of 17 amino acids. Trimming cost V 4 bases and J 5 bases, with 21 bases left between them. Germline-derived CDR1 and CDR2 are SGHAT and FQNNGV. The CDR3 nucleotides read TGTGCCAGCAGCTCGCAATATGGAAGGATGGGAGACAATGAGCAGTTCTTC. It translates to CASSSQYGRMGDNEQFF.